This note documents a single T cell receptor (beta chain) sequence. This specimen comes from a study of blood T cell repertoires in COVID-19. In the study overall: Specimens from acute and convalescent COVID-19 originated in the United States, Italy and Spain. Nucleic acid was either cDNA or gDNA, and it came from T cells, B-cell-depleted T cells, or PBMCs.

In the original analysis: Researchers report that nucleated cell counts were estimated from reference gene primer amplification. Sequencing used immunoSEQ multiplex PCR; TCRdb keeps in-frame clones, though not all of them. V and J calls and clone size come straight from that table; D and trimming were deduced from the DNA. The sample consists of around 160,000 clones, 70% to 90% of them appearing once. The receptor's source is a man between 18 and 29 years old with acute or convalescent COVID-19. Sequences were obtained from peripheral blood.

CDR3 DNA sequence: TGTGCCAGCAGTCCAGGGGCTGGCACTGAAGCTTTCTTT. Protein sequence: CASSPGAGTEAFF. V is TRBV6-5 and J is TRBJ1-1, with a tentative D call TRBD1 (6 bases). Trimming pared 5 bases from V and 4 bases from J, leaving 11 bases between. CDR1 and CDR2 (germline): MNHEY, SVGAGI. This CDR3 has 13 residues.